Below, one TCR beta chain is given with its context. The sample comes from a study of OX40 agonist ivuxolimab in advanced cancers. Repertoires were generated with immunoSEQ multiplex PCR, while TCRdb's copy carries only in-frame clones and drops some. The sample yields under 25,000 clones, about 70% seen once. Here the sequenced sample was CD4+ or CD8+ T cells sorted from blood, taken in a trial of the OX40 agonist ivuxolimab. This TCR was sampled from an adult with an advanced solid tumor such as melanoma, head and neck, liver or kidney cancer.

The CDR3 sequence: CASSPWAQETQYF. DNA of the CDR3: TGTGCCAGCAGCCCCTGGGCCCAAGAGACCCAGTACTTC. J is TRBJ2-5 and V is TRBV7-9; D not resolved. V lost 5 bases and J lost 1, with 8 bases in between. CDR1 is SEHNR and CDR2 is FQNEAQ in the germline V gene (reference sequence). The CDR3 loop spans 13 amino acids. Full variable domain (remainder filled in from reference TRBV7-9 and TRBJ2-5): DTGVSQNPRHKITKRGQNVTFRCDPISEHNRLYWYRQTLGQGPEFLTYFQNEAQLEKSRLLSDRFSAERPKGSFSTLEIQRTEQGDSAMYLCASSPWAQETQYFGPGTRLLVL.